These 29 T cell receptor beta chains were sequenced from one sample in a study of blood T cell repertoires in COVID-19. TCRdb's table, derived via immunoSEQ multiplex PCR, lists solely in-frame clones and lacks some. The table includes tens of thousands of clones, approximately 87% detected once. Sequences were obtained from peripheral blood. The receptor source for this set is a man in his fifties with active COVID-19.

This chain joins TRBV14 and TRBJ2-4; TRBD2 is a possible D gene (6 bases). The V gene lost 0 bases and the J gene lost 0 bases, with 9 bases spanning the gap. In germline, CDR1 is SGHDN, CDR2 FVKESK. This CDR3 is 16 amino acids long. CDR3 protein: CASSQEEAGAKNIQYF. The CDR3 nucleotides are TGTGCCAGCAGCCAAGAAGAAGCGGGAGCCAAAAACATTCAGTACTTC.

The chain carries TRBV29-1 and TRBJ2-3; 9 nucleotides agree with TRBD1. CDR1 and CDR2 from the germline V gene are SQVTM and ANQGSEA. This CDR3 contains 16 residues. With V trimmed by 4 bases and J by 6 bases, 14 bases remained unmatched. The CDR3 protein is CSVGGGTGFAADTQYF. The DNA of the CDR3 is TGCAGCGTTGGCGGCGGGACAGGGTTTGCCGCCGATACGCAGTATTTT.

The chain joins TRBV2 to TRBJ1-6, with 7 positions matching TRBD1. The CDR3 is 14 amino acids. The germline V gene has CDR1 SNHLY and CDR2 FYNNEI. V lost 7 bases and J lost 6; bases outside the gene matches: 6. CDR3 bases: TGTGCCAGCAACATGGACAGGAGTAATTCACCCCTCCACTTT. It is translated as CASNMDRSNSPLHF.

The chain uses TRBV11-2 and TRBJ2-5, with TRBD1 matching over 10 bases. V shed 5 bases and J 5 bases; nucleotides not matched to a gene: 5. The CDR3 is 14 residues long. The germline CDR1 and CDR2 sequences are SGHAT and FQNNGV. In DNA, the CDR3 is TGTGCCAGCAGCCCGACAGGGGGCGGGGAGACCCAGTACTTC. This encodes CASSPTGGGETQYF.

To note about this clone: One junction end disagrees with the germline gene, perhaps due to a read error. The chain employs TRBV6-5 and TRBJ1-1; tentatively, D is TRBD1 (5 bases). The CDR3 length is 14 residues. Germline CDR1 is MNHEY and CDR2 is SVGAGI. The CDR3, as DNA: TGTGCCAGCAGATACTCGGGGCTAAACACTGAAGCTTTCTTT. Residues: CASRYSGLNTEAFF.

This chain uses TRBV18 with TRBJ2-7; 12 nucleotides line up with TRBD1. The CDR3 loop spans 17 amino acids. Germline V gene data show CDR1 as KGHSH and CDR2 as LQKENI. Losses at the gene ends were 3 bases for V and 6 bases for J; bases not matched to a gene: 12. This CDR3 is CASSPSAGTGGFFEQYF. Written as DNA, the CDR3 is TGTGCCAGCTCACCGTCAGCCGGGACAGGGGGCTTCTTCGAGCAGTACTTC.

The chain combines TRBV5-4 with TRBJ2-1, with D tentatively TRBD2 (6 bases). The CDR3 has 16 residues. V was cut by 7 bases and J by 0 bases, with 17 bases left in between. The V gene's germline CDR1 is SGHNT and CDR2 YYREEE (reference sequence). The CDR3 spells CASAQAMGGSYNEQFF. Written as DNA, the CDR3 is TGTGCCAGCGCTCAGGCGATGGGAGGCTCCTACAATGAGCAGTTCTTC.

V usage is TRBV7-2 and J usage is TRBJ2-7; TRBD2 matches at 7 bases. Trimming took 3 bases from V and 0 from J; bases not matched to a gene: 2. This CDR3 comprises 14 residues. CDR1 is SGHTA and CDR2 is FQGNSA in the germline V gene. The CDR3 loop reads CASSFGGGSYEQYF. CDR3 in DNA: TGTGCCAGCAGCTTCGGCGGGGGCTCCTACGAGCAGTACTTC.

The chain combines TRBV19 with TRBJ1-1; 7 bases map to TRBD1. CDR1 is LNHDA and CDR2 is SQIVND in the germline V gene (reference sequence). J was trimmed by 0 bases and V by 7 bases; bases with no gene match: 5. The CDR3 spans 14 residues. CDR3 nucleotides: TGTGCCAGTACCCGACAGGGAATGAACACTGAAGCTTTCTTT. It yields the protein CASTRQGMNTEAFF.

This clone was recorded only once. This chain connects TRBV4-1 to TRBJ1-2, with D possibly being TRBD1 (5 bases). The germline V gene encodes CDR1 MGHRA and CDR2 YSYEKL. V was clipped by 5 bases and J by 7 bases, with 17 bases between them. CDR3 length equals 14 residues. The CDR3 DNA is TGCGCCAGCAGCAACCAGGGAGGGGCTTTTGGCTACACCTTC. It translates to CASSNQGGAFGYTF.

The chain links TRBV19 to TRBJ2-1, with TRBD1 matching over 10 bases. There are 15 residues in the CDR3. CDR1 is LNHDA, CDR2 SQIVND, per germline (reference sequence). The V and J ends lost 4 bases and 7 bases, in that order; junction bases with no gene match: 7. CDR3 sequence reads: CASSTMDRGLNEQFF. In DNA, the CDR3 is TGTGCCAGTAGTACGATGGACAGGGGGTTAAATGAGCAGTTCTTC.

This clone was seen just once. This chain links TRBV5-5 with TRBJ2-3; 12 bases are shared with TRBD1. Trimming removed 6 bases from V and 7 bases from J; junction bases left unmatched: 6. Germline V gene sequence: CDR1 SGHKS, CDR2 YYEKEE (reference sequence). CDR3 length equals 14 residues. The CDR3 region is CASTRDRGQYTQYF. The CDR3 DNA is TGTGCCAGCACCAGGGACAGGGGGCAGTATACGCAGTATTTT.

The chain employs TRBV6-1 and TRBJ2-7; 9 bases map to TRBD1. With V trimmed by 2 bases and J by 4 bases, 6 bases remained unmatched. CDR1 and CDR2 from the germline V gene are MNHNS and SASEGT. The CDR3 spans 15 residues. CDR3 bases: TGTGCCAGCAGTGAATGGGCGGGACAGGGTTACGAGCAGTACTTC. Residues: CASSEWAGQGYEQYF.

J is TRBJ1-2 and V is TRBV6-5; the D is unclear. The CDR3 totals 13 residues. V was pared by 6 bases and J by 6 bases, with 14 bases between. Germline V lookup: CDR1 MNHEY, CDR2 SVGAGI. CDR3 sequence: CASSDSWVHGYTF. DNA of the CDR3: TGTGCCAGCAGCGACTCCTGGGTCCATGGCTACACCTTC.

This sequence joins TRBV27 and TRBJ2-7; TRBD2 matches at 13 bases. This CDR3 is built from 16 residues. The V segment lost 6 bases and the J segment 4 bases; nucleotides outside the gene matches: 9. CDR1 MNHEY and CDR2 SMNVEV come from the germline V gene (reference sequence). This CDR3 reads CASRAGSLAGGYEQYF. CDR3 DNA sequence: TGTGCCAGCAGAGCAGGGTCACTAGCGGGGGGGTACGAGCAGTACTTC.

V gene TRBV5-6 combines with J gene TRBJ2-7; TRBD2 matches 8 bases. Trimming removed 0 bases from V and 3 bases from J; junction bases left unmatched: 8. Germline CDR1 and CDR2: SGHDT and YYEEEE. This CDR3 spans 16 amino acids. The CDR3 spells CASSLGSGEFYYEQYF. The CDR3 coding sequence is TGTGCCAGCAGCTTGGGTAGCGGGGAGTTCTACTACGAGCAGTACTTC.

This clone has more than one count but fewer than ten. This chain joins TRBV30 and TRBJ1-1; weak D call: TRBD1 (5 bases). Trimming removed 5 bases from V and 8 bases from J, with 12 bases in between. This CDR3 comprises 11 residues. From germline, CDR1 is GTSNPN and CDR2 SVGIG (reference sequence). The chain's CDR3 is CAWARQFEAFF. The CDR3 DNA reads as TGTGCCTGGGCTAGACAGTTCGAAGCTTTCTTT.

V gene TRBV6-6 combines with J gene TRBJ2-7; 11 bases align to TRBD2. Germline V gene lookup returns CDR1 MNHNY and CDR2 SVGAGI (reference sequence). V trimming: 6 bases; J trimming: 6 bases; junction bases outside the gene matches: 10. The CDR3 sequence is 15 residues long. CDR3 residues: CASSMAGTSGSEQYF. The CDR3 DNA sequence: TGTGCCAGCAGCATGGCAGGGACTAGCGGCTCCGAGCAGTACTTC.

V gene TRBV6-8 combines with J gene TRBJ2-2, with TRBD2 matching 8 bases. V was pared by 6 bases and J by 7 bases, with 13 bases of the junction left unmatched. Germline CDR1 reads MNHGY; CDR2 reads SAAAGT. The CDR3 totals 16 residues. The CDR3 reads CASSPRGGQFGGELFF. Written as DNA, the CDR3 is TGTGCCAGCAGCCCCCGGGGGGGGCAATTTGGCGGGGAGCTGTTTTTT.

This clone appeared a single time. The chain joins TRBV28 to TRBJ1-2, with a tentative D call TRBD1 (5 bases). CDR1 is MDHEN, CDR2 SYDVKM, per germline. The CDR3 runs 13 residues. Trimming took 4 bases from V and 4 from J, leaving 10 bases between them. The DNA of the CDR3 is TGTGCCAGCAGTTGGCAGGGCGGCTATGGCTACACCTTC. Translated: CASSWQGGYGYTF.

The gene calls are TRBV18 and TRBJ2-7, with TRBD2 matching 7 bases. The V gene end was trimmed by 3 bases and the J gene end by 1 base; junction bases not matched to a gene: 3. The CDR3 runs 14 residues. From germline, CDR1 is KGHSH and CDR2 LQKENI. CDR3 region: CASSPSGQSYEQYF. The CDR3 coding sequence is TGTGCCAGCTCACCTAGCGGGCAGTCCTACGAGCAGTACTTC.

The chain uses TRBV2 and TRBJ2-2; TRBD2 matches at 11 bases. The V segment lost 6 bases and the J segment 3 bases; nucleotides outside the gene matches: 6. The CDR3 has 16 residues. From germline, CDR1 is SNHLY and CDR2 FYNNEI. The CDR3 nucleotides read TGTGCCAGCAGGGGTCTACTAGCGGGAGACACCGGGGAGCTGTTTTTT. This gives the protein CASRGLLAGDTGELFF.

This chain links TRBV6-2 or TRBV6-3 with TRBJ2-7, with D tentatively TRBD2 (6 bases). The CDR3 is 16 residues long. With 4 bases removed from V and 9 bases from J, the gap between germline ends came to 25 bases. The germline V gene has CDR1 MNHEY and CDR2 SVGEGT. In DNA form, the CDR3 reads TGTGCCAGCAGTTCCCATGAGATAAGCGGGTTCATTGGGCAGTACTTC. Protein: CASSSHEISGFIGQYF.

The chain recombines TRBV30 with TRBJ1-3, with 9 bases that match TRBD1. The CDR3 extends over 14 amino acids. From germline, CDR1 is GTSNPN and CDR2 SVGIG (reference sequence). Trimming at V came to 8 bases and at J to 2 bases, leaving 7 bases not matched to a gene. The CDR3 nucleotides are TGTGCCCGGGACGGGACAGGGACTGGAAACACCATATATTTT. It is translated as CARDGTGTGNTIYF.

This chain joins TRBV18 and TRBJ2-4; the D gene is possibly TRBD1 (6 bases). CDR3 length equals 14 residues. V lost 0 bases and J 5 bases, leaving 8 bases between the germline ends. In germline, CDR1 is KGHSH, CDR2 LQKENI. CDR3 sequence reads: CASSPPAGENIQYF. The CDR3 nucleotides are TGTGCCAGCTCACCACCTGCAGGGGAAAACATTCAGTACTTC.

This clone is a singleton in its sample. The chain carries TRBV7-7 and TRBJ2-1; perhaps TRBD1 as D (5 bases). From germline, CDR1 is SSHAT and CDR2 FNYEAQ (reference sequence). The CDR3 length is 15 residues. The ends were cut back, 0 bases at V and 7 bases at J, with 13 bases in the middle. CDR3 nucleotide sequence: TGTGCCAGCAGCTTAGCCGGTGGGGCTGGGAATGAGCAGTTCTTC. It translates to CASSLAGGAGNEQFF. Full variable domain (rest looked up from reference TRBV7-7 and TRBJ2-1): GAGVSQSPRYKVTKRGQDVTLRCDPISSHATLYWYQQALGQGPEFLTYFNYEAQPDKSGLPSDRFSAERPEGSISTLTIQRTEQRDSAMYRCASSLAGGAGNEQFFGPGTRLTVL.

This chain connects TRBV7-7 to TRBJ1-1; 12 bases agree with TRBD1. The CDR3 extends over 17 amino acids. J gave up 5 bases and V 5 bases, and 12 bases lay outside the gene matches. The V gene's germline CDR1 is SSHAT and CDR2 FNYEAQ (reference sequence). CDR3 loop: CASSTRIRDRGPTEAFF. As DNA, the CDR3 is TGTGCCAGCAGCACTCGGATCCGGGACAGGGGGCCAACTGAAGCTTTCTTT. Complete variable domain (other parts from reference TRBV7-7 and TRBJ1-1): GAGVSQSPRYKVTKRGQDVTLRCDPISSHATLYWYQQALGQGPEFLTYFNYEAQPDKSGLPSDRFSAERPEGSISTLTIQRTEQRDSAMYRCASSTRIRDRGPTEAFFGQGTRLTVV.

J is TRBJ1-5 and V is TRBV19; D not certain. The CDR3 contains 15 residues. The germline CDR1 and CDR2 sequences are LNHDA and SQIVND (reference sequence). V lost 4 bases, J lost 1 base, and 11 bases lay in between. CDR3 sequence (DNA): TGTGCCAGTAGTAGAGGGTGGGAGAGCAATCAGCCCCAGCATTTT. It codes for CASSRGWESNQPQHF.

The chain carries TRBV28 and TRBJ2-7; possibly TRBD1 for D (6 bases). Germline CDR1 is MDHEN and CDR2 is SYDVKM. Trimming took off 6 bases at V and 7 bases at J, with 28 bases between the two ends. The length of the CDR3 is 17 residues. The CDR3 nucleotides are TGTGCCAGCAGCAGTCTCAGTACCTCAGGGGCTCCTGGGGAGCAGTACTTC. It codes for CASSSLSTSGAPGEQYF.